This T cell receptor (beta chain) was recovered during a study of CD8+ T cells in alopecia areata. Overall study context: Each of the treated patients was given oral tofacitinib, 5 to 10 mg twice daily, for moderate-to-severe alopecia areata. Dosing spanned 6 to 18 months on tofacitinib, then 6 months off drug. Study-level results: Normal-skin resident alphabeta T cells also appear among scalp sample sequences.

About this clone: What it binds is unknown.

The CDR3 sequence is 13 residues long. The germline V gene encodes CDR1 SGHRS and CDR2 YFSETQ. V was clipped by 6 bases and J by 2 bases; unmatched bases: 4. Reverse transcribed after extraction, RNA yielded cDNA as the sequencing template. Some clones are missing from TCRdb's copy, which holds only in-frame ones; the method was immunoSEQ multiplex PCR. The data hold around 200,000 clones, with more than 60% observed a single time. This sequence was found in a human donor with alopecia areata. The sample here was CD4+ T cells sorted from blood, taken at week 0. V gene TRBV5-1 combines with J gene TRBJ1-1; 7 positions match TRBD1. CDR3 region: CASKEGANTEAFF. For the CDR3, the DNA is TGCGCCAGCAAGGAGGGGGCAAACACTGAAGCTTTCTTT.